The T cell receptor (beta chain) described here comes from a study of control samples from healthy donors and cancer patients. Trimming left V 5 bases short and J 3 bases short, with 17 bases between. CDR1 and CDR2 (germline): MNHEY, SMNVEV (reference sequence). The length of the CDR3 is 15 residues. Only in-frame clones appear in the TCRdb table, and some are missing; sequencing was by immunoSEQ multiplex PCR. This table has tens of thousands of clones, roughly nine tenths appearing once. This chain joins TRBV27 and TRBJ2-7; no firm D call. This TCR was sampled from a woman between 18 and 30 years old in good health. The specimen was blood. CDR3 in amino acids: CASSPTPSPYYEQYF. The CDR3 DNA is TGTGCCAGCAGTCCAACACCATCTCCCTACTACGAGCAGTACTTC.